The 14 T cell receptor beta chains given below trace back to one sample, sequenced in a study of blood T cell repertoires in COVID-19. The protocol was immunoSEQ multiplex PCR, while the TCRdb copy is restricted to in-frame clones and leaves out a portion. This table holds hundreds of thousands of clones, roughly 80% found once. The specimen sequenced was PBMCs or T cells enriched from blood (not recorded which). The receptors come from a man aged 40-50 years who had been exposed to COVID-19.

The CDR3 protein is CASSQEQTSLEQYF. The CDR3 bases are TGCGCCAGCAGCCAAGAACAGACAAGCCTCGAGCAGTACTTC. The gene calls are TRBV4-1 and TRBJ2-7, with D hard to call. CDR1 is MGHRA and CDR2 is YSYEKL in the germline V gene. The CDR3 has 14 amino acids. V lost 0 bases to trimming and J lost 6 bases, with 12 bases between them.

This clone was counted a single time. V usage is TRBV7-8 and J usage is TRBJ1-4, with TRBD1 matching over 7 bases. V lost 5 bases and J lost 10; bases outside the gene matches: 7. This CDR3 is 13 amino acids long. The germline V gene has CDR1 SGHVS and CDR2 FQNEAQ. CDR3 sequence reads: CASSTRQGVKLFF. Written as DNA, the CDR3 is TGTGCCAGCAGCACCCGACAGGGTGTAAAACTGTTTTTT.

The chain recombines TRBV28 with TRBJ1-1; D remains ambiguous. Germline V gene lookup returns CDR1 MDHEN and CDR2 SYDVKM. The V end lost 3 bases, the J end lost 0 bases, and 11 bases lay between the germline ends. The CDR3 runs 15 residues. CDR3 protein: CASSLAGPMNTEAFF. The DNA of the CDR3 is TGTGCCAGCAGTTTGGCAGGTCCCATGAACACTGAAGCTTTCTTT. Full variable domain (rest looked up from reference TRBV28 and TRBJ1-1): DVKVTQSSRYLVKRTGEKVFLECVQDMDHENMFWYRQDPGLGLRLIYFSYDVKMKEKGDIPEGYSVSREKKERFSLILESASTNQTSMYLCASSLAGPMNTEAFFGQGTRLTVV.

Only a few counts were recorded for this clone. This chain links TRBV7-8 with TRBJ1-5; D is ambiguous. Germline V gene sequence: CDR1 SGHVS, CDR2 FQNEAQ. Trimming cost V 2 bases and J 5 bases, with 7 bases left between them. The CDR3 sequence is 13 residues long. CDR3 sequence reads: CASSLSVYQPQHF. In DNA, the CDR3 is TGTGCCAGCAGCTTATCGGTGTATCAGCCCCAGCATTTT. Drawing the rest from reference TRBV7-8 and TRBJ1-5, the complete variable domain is GAGVSQSPRYKVAKRGQDVALRCDPISGHVSLFWYQQALGQGPEFLTYFQNEAQLDKSGLPSDRFFAERPEGSVSTLKIQRTQQEDSAVYLCASSLSVYQPQHFGDGTRLSIL.

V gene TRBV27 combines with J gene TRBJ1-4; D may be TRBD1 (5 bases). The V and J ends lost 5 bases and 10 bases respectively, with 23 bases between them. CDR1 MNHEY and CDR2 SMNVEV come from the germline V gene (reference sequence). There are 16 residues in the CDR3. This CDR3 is CASSPDGGSGRGKLFF. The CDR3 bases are TGTGCCAGCAGTCCAGACGGGGGGAGCGGACGTGGAAAACTGTTTTTT.

The CDR3 loop reads CASRPGLHLYEQYF. CDR3 nucleotide sequence: TGTGCCAGCAGGCCGGGACTACATCTATACGAGCAGTACTTC. V gene TRBV21-1 combines with J gene TRBJ2-7; the table's D call, TRBD2, has no DNA check behind it. TRBV21-1 is a listed pseudogene. The CDR3 covers 14 residues.

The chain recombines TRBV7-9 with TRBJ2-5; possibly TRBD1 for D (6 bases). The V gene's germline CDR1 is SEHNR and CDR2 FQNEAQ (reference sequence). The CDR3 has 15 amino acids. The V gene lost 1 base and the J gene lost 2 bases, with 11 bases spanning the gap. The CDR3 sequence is CASSLDRTAQETQYF. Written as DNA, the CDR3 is TGTGCCAGCAGCTTAGATCGGACAGCACAAGAGACCCAGTACTTC.

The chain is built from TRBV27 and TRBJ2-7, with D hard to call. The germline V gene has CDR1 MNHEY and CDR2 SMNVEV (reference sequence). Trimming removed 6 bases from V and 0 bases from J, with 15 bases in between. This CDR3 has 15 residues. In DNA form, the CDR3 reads TGTGCCAGCAGGACCGGAGTTTTAAGCTCCTACGAGCAGTACTTC. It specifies CASRTGVLSSYEQYF.

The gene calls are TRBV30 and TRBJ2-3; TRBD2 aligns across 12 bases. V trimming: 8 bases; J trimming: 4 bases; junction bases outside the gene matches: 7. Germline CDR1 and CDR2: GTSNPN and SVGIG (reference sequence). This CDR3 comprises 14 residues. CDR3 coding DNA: TGTGCCGGGCGACTAGCGGGAGTGGCAGATACGCAGTATTTT. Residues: CAGRLAGVADTQYF. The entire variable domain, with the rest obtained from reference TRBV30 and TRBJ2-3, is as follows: SQTIHQWPATLVQPVGSPLSLECTVEGTSNPNLYWYRQAAGRGLQLLFYSVGIGQISSEVPQNLSASRPQDRQFILSSKKLLLSDSGFYLCAGRLAGVADTQYFGPGTRLTVL.

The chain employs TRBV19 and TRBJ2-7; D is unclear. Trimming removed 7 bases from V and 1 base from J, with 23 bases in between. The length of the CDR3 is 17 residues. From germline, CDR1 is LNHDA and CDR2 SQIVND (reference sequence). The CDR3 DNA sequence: TGTGCCAGTACCCCCCAGCATCAGGCCCCTAATTCCTACGAGCAGTACTTC. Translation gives CASTPQHQAPNSYEQYF.

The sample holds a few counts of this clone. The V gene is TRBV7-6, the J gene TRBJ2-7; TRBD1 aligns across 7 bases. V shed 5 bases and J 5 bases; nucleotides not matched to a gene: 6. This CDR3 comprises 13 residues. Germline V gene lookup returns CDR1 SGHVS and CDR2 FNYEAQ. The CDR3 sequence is CASSAQTGNEQYF. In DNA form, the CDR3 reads TGTGCCAGCAGCGCCCAGACAGGGAACGAGCAGTACTTC.

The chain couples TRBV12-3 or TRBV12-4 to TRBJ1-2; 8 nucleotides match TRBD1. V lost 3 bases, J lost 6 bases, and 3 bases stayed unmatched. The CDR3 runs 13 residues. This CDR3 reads CASSFLQGDGYTF. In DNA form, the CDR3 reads TGTGCCAGCAGTTTCCTACAGGGGGATGGCTACACCTTC.

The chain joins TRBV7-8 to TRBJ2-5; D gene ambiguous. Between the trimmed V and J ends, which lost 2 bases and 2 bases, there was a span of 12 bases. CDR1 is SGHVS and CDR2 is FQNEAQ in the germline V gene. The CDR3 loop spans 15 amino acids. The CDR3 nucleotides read TGTGCCAGCAGCTTAAACGTCGGCAGGCAAGAGACCCAGTACTTC. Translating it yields CASSLNVGRQETQYF.

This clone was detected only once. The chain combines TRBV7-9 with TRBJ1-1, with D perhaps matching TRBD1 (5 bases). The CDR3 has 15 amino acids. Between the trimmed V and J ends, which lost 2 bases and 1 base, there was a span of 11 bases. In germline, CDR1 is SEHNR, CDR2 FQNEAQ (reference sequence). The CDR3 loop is CASSLSGQGNTEAFF. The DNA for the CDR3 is TGTGCCAGCAGCTTATCCGGCCAGGGGAACACTGAAGCTTTCTTT.